This is a list of T cell receptor beta chains from one sample in a study of high-grade serous ovarian cancer treatment subgroups. Here immunoSEQ multiplex PCR was the method, and the copy in TCRdb shows in-frame clones only, minus some. The sample comprises some 9,100 clones, roughly 78% of which are singletons, and roughly 10% rests with the top ten. Sequencing was carried out using tumor tissue. These receptors were taken from a human donor with high-grade serous ovarian cancer. The conserved cysteine and the conserved F or W are not part of the CDR3 here.

CDR3 length	V gene	J gene	CDR3 protein
11	TRBV7-7	TRBJ2-5	ASSQDLQETQY
13	TRBV5-1	TRBJ1-6	ASSFGTDRNSPLH
14	TRBV18	TRBJ1-3	ASSPPNRGAGNTIY
16	TRBV1	TRBJ2-2	TSSYNPGLAIKGGELF
11	TRBV29-1	TRBJ2-7	SVTRAGAYEQY
12	TRBV5-1	NA	ASSDRTDSYEQY
13	TRBV4-1	TRBJ2-7	ASSQATSGFYEQY
16	TRBV11-2	TRBJ2-7	ASILQSGTSGSGYEQY
12	TRBV2	TRBJ2-3	ATLRSTAADTQY
11	TRBV6-5	NA	ASRSNTNNEQF
13	TRBV10-3	TRBJ2-3	AISETSGSGDTQY